The entry below gives a single T cell receptor (beta chain) sequence along with its context. TCRdb's copy holds only in-frame clones and misses some; the assay was immunoSEQ multiplex PCR. This sample carries 25,000 to 30,000 clones, about 83% of them seen once, and the ten largest clones take approximately 16%. Treatment indicated: randomized to nivolumab then ipilimumab (arm A) or the reverse (arm B). This specimen belongs to a study of sequential checkpoint blockade in melanoma. The CDR3 is 19 residues long. Germline CDR1 LGHNA, CDR2 YSLEER. V lost 0 bases, J lost 1 base, and 20 bases lay in between.

Sequencing was performed on CD8+ T cells sorted from blood (inferred from file names), taken from a patient given nivolumab and ipilimumab in sequence. The sequence was obtained from a human donor with melanoma. The V and J genes are TRBV4-3 and TRBJ2-3; TRBD1 is a possible D gene (5 bases). This CDR3 is CASSQDINRQFGGTDTQYF. The CDR3 nucleotides read TGCGCCAGCAGCCAAGATATTAACCGACAGTTTGGAGGCACAGATACGCAGTATTTT.